Here is one TCR beta chain with its context. This sample was taken from a study of T cell responses to AZD1222 COVID-19 vaccine. The assay was immunoSEQ multiplex PCR, and TCRdb's table has in-frame clones only and misses some. The sample holds some 150,000 clones, about 90% seen once. CDR3 length: 11 residues. The ends were cut back, 3 bases at V and 10 bases at J, with 7 bases in the middle. Germline V gene lookup returns CDR1 MGHRA and CDR2 YSYEKL. The receptor comes from an adult in good health. The chain has TRBV4-1 and TRBJ2-1; D ambiguous. This specimen was peripheral blood, taken on day 0 of AZD1222 vaccination. The CDR3 coding sequence is TGCGCCAGCAGCCAGCGACAAGAGCAGTTCTTC. Translated, it gives CASSQRQEQFF.